These 9 T cell receptor beta chains were sequenced from one sample in a study of cytomegalovirus exposure and HLA in healthy donors. Researchers ran the PCR with 60 Vbeta and 13 Jbeta primers. Sequencing used immunoSEQ multiplex PCR; TCRdb keeps in-frame clones, though not all of them. Seen here are 150,000 to 200,000 clones, under 80% observed once, and the top ten hold over 2.5%. Sequenced sample: PBMCs. Source of these receptors: a middle-aged man in good health and CMV-seronegative.

This clone has more than one count but fewer than ten. In nucleotides, the CDR3 is TGTGCCAGCAGTTCAAACCCTAGTAATGAGCAGTTCTTC. Its translation: CASSSNPSNEQFF. This sequence joins TRBV28 and TRBJ2-1; D is ambiguous. Trimming removed 4 bases at V and 7 bases at J, with 11 bases between. The CDR3 totals 13 residues. Germline-derived CDR1 and CDR2 are MDHEN and SYDVKM.

A remark on this clone: One junction end does not reproduce the germline sequence, and a read error may be involved. V is TRBV30 and J is TRBJ1-4; D might be TRBD1 (6 bases). CDR1 and CDR2 from the germline V gene are GTSNPN and SVGIG (reference sequence). The CDR3 covers 15 residues. The CDR3 spells CARSGTGGFPEKLFF. The CDR3 nucleotides read TGTGCCCGGAGTGGGACGGGGGGCTTCCCCGAAAAACTGTTTTTT.

J is TRBJ2-1 and V is TRBV30; D remains ambiguous. V lost 7 bases to trimming and J lost 0 bases, with 10 bases between them. This CDR3 contains 13 residues. CDR1 is GTSNPN and CDR2 is SVGIG in the germline V gene (reference sequence). The CDR3 sequence is CALTVSSYNEQFF. The CDR3 DNA reads TGTGCCTTAACAGTGAGCTCCTACAATGAGCAGTTCTTC.

The sample holds a few counts of this clone. This chain joins TRBV14 and TRBJ2-1, with TRBD1 matching 10 bases. This CDR3 is built from 15 residues. V lost 6 bases to trimming and J lost 6 bases; unmatched junction nucleotides: 8. Germline CDR1 reads SGHDN; CDR2 reads FVKESK. The CDR3 protein is CASSYRQGAANEQFF. Written as DNA, the CDR3 is TGTGCCAGCAGTTACCGACAGGGGGCTGCCAATGAGCAGTTCTTC.

The genes are TRBV28 and TRBJ2-1; the D is unclear. The CDR3 contains 11 residues. Germline V gives CDR1 MDHEN, CDR2 SYDVKM. Between the trimmed V and J ends, which lost 7 bases and 4 bases, there was a span of 5 bases. As DNA, the CDR3 is TGTGCCAGCATCAGGTACAATGAGCAGTTCTTC. The encoded protein is CASIRYNEQFF. Together with reference TRBV28 and TRBJ2-1, the CDR3 gives the full variable domain: DVKVTQSSRYLVKRTGEKVFLECVQDMDHENMFWYRQDPGLGLRLIYFSYDVKMKEKGDIPEGYSVSREKKERFSLILESASTNQTSMYLCASIRYNEQFFGPGTRLTVL.

The V gene is TRBV30, the J gene TRBJ2-6; 9 nucleotides line up with TRBD2. Germline values: CDR1 GTSNPN, CDR2 SVGIG (reference sequence). With 0 bases clipped from V and 0 bases from J, the junction kept 12 bases outside the gene matches. There are 20 residues in the CDR3. In nucleotides, the CDR3 is TGTGCCTGGAGTGTACTTCTGGGACTAGCCCCGCTCTCTGGGGCCAACGTCCTGACTTTC. It specifies CAWSVLLGLAPLSGANVLTF.

The chain couples TRBV5-6 to TRBJ1-1; a weak D match, TRBD1 (6 bases). The V gene lost 0 bases and the J gene lost 4 bases, with 19 bases spanning the gap. This CDR3 is built from 17 residues. The germline CDR1 and CDR2 sequences are SGHDT and YYEEEE. CDR3 DNA sequence: TGTGCCAGCAGCTTGGGGGAAAGACAGGTAAAGAGCACTGAAGCTTTCTTT. It encodes CASSLGERQVKSTEAFF.

This clone appeared a few times. The rearrangement uses TRBV19 and TRBJ1-4, with 7 bases that match TRBD1. The CDR3 is made up of 17 amino acids. CDR1 LNHDA and CDR2 SQIVND come from the germline V gene (reference sequence). With V trimmed by 5 bases and J by 0 bases, 9 bases remained unmatched. The CDR3 sequence: CASSLDRDFSTNEKLFF. CDR3 coding DNA: TGTGCCAGTAGTCTCGACAGGGATTTCTCAACTAATGAAAAACTGTTTTTT.

This clone has only a few counts. The chain has TRBV28 and TRBJ2-7; TRBD1 agrees at 9 bases. There are 15 residues in the CDR3. Germline CDR1 MDHEN, CDR2 SYDVKM. Trimming removed 7 bases from V and 5 bases from J; junction bases left unmatched: 12. The CDR3 DNA sequence: TGTGCCAGCAACCCATCGGGACAGGGTAACGACGAGCAGTACTTC. The encoded protein is CASNPSGQGNDEQYF. Full variable domain (outside the CDR3, taken from reference TRBV28 and TRBJ2-7): DVKVTQSSRYLVKRTGEKVFLECVQDMDHENMFWYRQDPGLGLRLIYFSYDVKMKEKGDIPEGYSVSREKKERFSLILESASTNQTSMYLCASNPSGQGNDEQYFGPGTRLTVT.